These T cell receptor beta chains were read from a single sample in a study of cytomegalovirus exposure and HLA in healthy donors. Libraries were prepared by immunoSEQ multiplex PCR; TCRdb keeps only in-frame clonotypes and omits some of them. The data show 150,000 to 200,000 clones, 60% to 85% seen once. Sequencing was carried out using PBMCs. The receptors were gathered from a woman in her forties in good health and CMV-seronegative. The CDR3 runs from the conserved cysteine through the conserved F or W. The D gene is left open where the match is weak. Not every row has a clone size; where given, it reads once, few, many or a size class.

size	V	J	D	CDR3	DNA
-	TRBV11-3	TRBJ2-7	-	CASSFSYEQYF	TGTGCCAGCAGCTTCTCCTACGAGCAGTACTTC
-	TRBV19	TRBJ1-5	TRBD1	CASSIDRGVNQPQHF	TGTGCCAGTAGTATCGACAGGGGGGTCAATCAGCCCCAGCATTTT
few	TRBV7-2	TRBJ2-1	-	CASTPPGLITYNEQFF	TGTGCCAGCACCCCACCCGGACTAATCACCTACAATGAGCAGTTCTTC
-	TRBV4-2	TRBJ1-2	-	CASSQEPRSYGYTF	TGTGCCAGCAGCCAAGAACCCCGGAGCTATGGCTACACCTTC
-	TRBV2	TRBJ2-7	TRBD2	CASSVGLAGDGEQYF	TGTGCCAGCAGTGTGGGACTAGCGGGAGATGGCGAGCAGTACTTC
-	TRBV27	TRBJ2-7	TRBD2	CASMGLDVPEQYF	TGTGCCAGCATGGGACTAGATGTTCCCGAGCAGTACTTC
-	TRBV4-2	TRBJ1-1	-	CASSQDPDRWVTEAFF	TGTGCCAGCAGCCAAGATCCAGACAGGTGGGTCACTGAAGCTTTCTTT
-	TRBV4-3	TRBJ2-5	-	CASSHGRTEETQYF	TGCGCCAGCAGCCACGGTAGGACAGAAGAGACCCAGTACTTC
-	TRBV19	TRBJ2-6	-	CASDQGGGGANVLTF	TGTGCCAGTGACCAGGGGGGTGGAGGGGCCAACGTCCTGACTTTC
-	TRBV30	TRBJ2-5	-	CAWSRRGQPVRRTQYF	TGTGCCTGGAGTCGTCGAGGACAGCCAGTGAGACGGACCCAGTACTTC
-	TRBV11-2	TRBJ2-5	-	CASSLKLWGTRGPETQYF	TGTGCCAGCAGCTTAAAACTTTGGGGTACACGAGGGCCAGAGACCCAGTACTTC
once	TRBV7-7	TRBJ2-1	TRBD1	CASSSDRDHNEQFF	TGTGCTAGCAGCTCCGACAGGGACCACAATGAGCAGTTCTTC